Below, 25 T cell receptor beta chains from the same sample are listed, as sequenced in a study of CD8+CD57+ T cells in acquired aplastic anemia. Patients picked for sequencing had shown CD8+CD57+ cell expansion detected by flow cytometry. Profiling that covered TCR beta VDJ and CDR3 relied on genomic DNA as its template. One entry per CDR3 protein results from TCRdb running MiXCR on the reads. The table shows around 200,000 distinct CDR3 sequences, with more than 55% occurring only once. The sample comprised sorted CD4+, CD8+, or CD8+CD57+ T cells (not recorded which) from PBMCs. These receptors originate from a human donor with aplastic anemia.

The rearrangement links TRBV7-3 to TRBJ1-2; D is ambiguous. This CDR3 is built from 15 residues. V lost 5 bases to trimming and J lost 0 bases, with 13 bases between them. In germline, CDR1 is SGHTA, CDR2 FQGTGA. The CDR3 sequence: CASSATGESNYGYTF. The CDR3 DNA follows: TGTGCCAGCAGCGCAACTGGGGAGTCTAACTATGGCTACACCTTC.

The chain links TRBV19 to TRBJ1-5, with TRBD1 as a possible D gene (6 bases). The CDR3 is 14 residues long. CDR1 is LNHDA, CDR2 SQIVND, per germline (reference sequence). Trimming shortened V by 7 bases and J by 3 bases, and 13 bases separated the two germline ends. CDR3 bases: TGTGCCAGTACTTTTACAGGGTTCAATCAGCCCCAGCATTTT. Its protein product is CASTFTGFNQPQHF.

Notes on this clonotype: At one end, the junction sequence differs from germline, possibly due to a read error. The chain combines TRBV7-2 with TRBJ2-7; 10 nucleotides line up with TRBD2. CDR1 is SGHTA, CDR2 FQGNSA, per germline. The CDR3 covers 16 residues. The CDR3 is CASSLSWTSGSYEQYF. In DNA form, the CDR3 reads TGCGCCAGCAGCTTAAGTTGGACTAGCGGCTCCTACGAGCAGTACTTC.

This clonotype was counted a few times. J is TRBJ2-1 and V is TRBV20-1; tentatively, D is TRBD1 or TRBD2 (6 bases each). This CDR3 is 16 amino acids long. V was cut by 2 bases and J by 0 bases, with 14 bases left in between. Germline CDR1 DFQATT, CDR2 SNEGSKA (reference sequence). The CDR3 region is CSARSLADSSYNEQFF. For the CDR3, the DNA is TGCAGTGCTAGATCCTTAGCGGACAGCTCCTACAATGAGCAGTTCTTC.

This rearrangement joins TRBV5-1 to TRBJ2-7; D may match TRBD1 or TRBD2 (5 bases each). This CDR3 spans 16 amino acids. Germline values: CDR1 SGHRS, CDR2 YFSETQ. V was shortened by 0 bases and J by 1 base, with 14 bases between the two germline ends. CDR3 in amino acids: CASSLGGWGTSYEQYF. CDR3 bases: TGCGCCAGCAGCTTGGGAGGGTGGGGGACGTCCTACGAGCAGTACTTC. The full variable domain, with the rest looked up from reference TRBV5-1 and TRBJ2-7, is KAGVTQTPRYLIKTRGQQVTLSCSPISGHRSVSWYQQTPGQGLQFLFEYFSETQRNKGNFPGRFSGRQFSNSRSEMNVSTLELGDSALYLCASSLGGWGTSYEQYFGPGTRLTVT.

This clonotype was recorded only once. The V and J genes are TRBV5-1 and TRBJ1-1, with D uncertain. This CDR3 contains 15 residues. Trimming cost V 0 bases and J 1 base, with 10 bases left between them. Germline V gene data show CDR1 as SGHRS and CDR2 as YFSETQ. Here the CDR3 DNA reads TGCGCCAGCAGCTTGGATTACGGACCGAACACTGAAGCTTTCTTT. Amino acids: CASSLDYGPNTEAFF. Full variable domain (outside the CDR3, taken from reference TRBV5-1 and TRBJ1-1): KAGVTQTPRYLIKTRGQQVTLSCSPISGHRSVSWYQQTPGQGLQFLFEYFSETQRNKGNFPGRFSGRQFSNSRSEMNVSTLELGDSALYLCASSLDYGPNTEAFFGQGTRLTVV.

The chain couples TRBV5-1 to TRBJ2-2; D gene ambiguous. Trimming took 0 bases from V and 7 from J, leaving 16 bases between them. The CDR3 spans 16 residues. The germline V gene encodes CDR1 SGHRS and CDR2 YFSETQ. The CDR3 region is CASSLDGSPGIGELFF. CDR3 bases: TGCGCCAGCAGCTTGGATGGCAGCCCGGGCATCGGGGAGCTGTTTTTT.

The V call is TRBV20-1, the J call TRBJ1-6; D remains unclear. Germline values: CDR1 DFQATT, CDR2 SNEGSKA (reference sequence). The CDR3 spans 14 residues. V gave up 0 bases and J gave up 9 bases, with 12 bases separating them. CDR3 amino acids: CSARDRFLLSPLHF. The CDR3 nucleotides are TGCAGTGCTAGAGATCGATTCCTCCTTTCACCCCTCCACTTT.

The chain joins TRBV20-1 to TRBJ2-5; 8 bases are shared with TRBD2. Germline-derived CDR1 and CDR2 are DFQATT and SNEGSKA (reference sequence). The CDR3 has 15 residues. Trimming took 3 bases from V and 5 from J; bases not matched to a gene: 11. CDR3 region: CSASQTGTRGETQYF. CDR3 nucleotide sequence: TGCAGTGCTAGCCAAACCGGGACTAGAGGGGAGACCCAGTACTTC.

The chain joins TRBV6-4 to TRBJ2-7; D is uncertain. V lost 0 bases to trimming and J lost 6 bases, with 9 bases between them. CDR1 is MRHNA, CDR2 SNTAGT, per germline. The CDR3 is made up of 13 amino acids. CDR3: CASSDSWGSEQYF. For the CDR3, the DNA is TGTGCCAGCAGTGACTCGTGGGGATCCGAGCAGTACTTC.

The chain recombines TRBV3-1 with TRBJ1-5, with 10 bases aligning to TRBD1. Looked up from germline, CDR1 is LGHDT and CDR2 is YNNKEL (reference sequence). CDR3 size: 16 residues. V was clipped by 5 bases and J by 6 bases; unmatched bases: 10. CDR3: CASSLEPGQGSQPQHF. For the CDR3, the DNA is TGTGCCAGCAGCTTAGAGCCGGGACAGGGGAGTCAGCCCCAGCATTTT.

This clonotype has a count of ten or more. V is TRBV6-6 and J is TRBJ1-2; D perhaps matches TRBD1 (6 bases). The germline gives CDR1 MNHNY, CDR2 SVGAGI (reference sequence). V lost 7 bases and J lost 4, with 13 bases in between. This CDR3 is 13 amino acids long. CDR3 in amino acids: CASIQGGLYGYTF. Written as DNA, the CDR3 is TGTGCCAGCATCCAAGGGGGACTCTATGGCTACACCTTC.

In its sample, this clonotype was seen once. This rearrangement joins TRBV4-2 to TRBJ2-1; TRBD1 matches at 7 bases. The CDR3 extends over 14 amino acids. The germline gives CDR1 LGHNA, CDR2 YNFKEQ. The trim removed 4 bases at V and 5 bases at J, leaving 5 bases unmatched. The CDR3: CASSRGGEDNEQFF. CDR3 coding DNA: TGTGCCAGCAGCCGAGGGGGCGAAGACAATGAGCAGTTCTTC.

About this clonotype: The junction departs from the called germline gene at one end, perhaps through a read error. The gene calls are TRBV7-9 and TRBJ1-5; no clear D gene. CDR1 is SEHNR and CDR2 is FQNEAQ in the germline V gene (reference sequence). The CDR3 spans 13 residues. CDR3 nucleotides: TGCGCCAGCAGCCAAGATTTACGGACTACCCAGCATTTT. Amino acid sequence: CASSQDLRTTQHF.

V usage is TRBV25-1 and J usage is TRBJ1-2; 9 bases align to TRBD1. CDR3 length: 15 residues. Germline CDR1 and CDR2: MGHDK and SYGVNS. The ends lost 5 bases at V and 6 bases at J; junction bases unmatched: 10. The CDR3 spells CASSYTGTGPNGYTF. The CDR3 coding sequence is TGTGCCAGCAGTTACACCGGGACAGGGCCGAATGGCTACACCTTC.

The CDR3 protein is CSAEGTFWTSGVIDTQYF. CDR3 in DNA: TGCAGTGCTGAAGGAACTTTTTGGACTAGCGGGGTGATCGATACGCAGTATTTT. The chain combines TRBV20-1 with TRBJ2-3; 12 bases are a match to TRBD2. This CDR3 is 18 amino acids long. Germline lookup yields CDR1 DFQATT and CDR2 SNEGSKA (reference sequence). V shed 5 bases and J 6 bases; nucleotides not matched to a gene: 18.

This chain joins TRBV7-2 and TRBJ1-2, with D unresolved. Looked up from germline, CDR1 is SGHTA and CDR2 is FQGNSA. The CDR3 is made up of 13 amino acids. V lost 5 bases and J lost 4, with 11 bases in between. In DNA form, the CDR3 reads TGTGCCAGCAGCCCCCCCCTGAGCTATGGCTACACCTTC. Protein sequence: CASSPPLSYGYTF.

This clonotype was seen more than once but under ten times. The chain uses TRBV25-1 and TRBJ2-1; unclear D gene. The ends were cut back, 5 bases at V and 4 bases at J, with 6 bases in the middle. Germline CDR1 and CDR2: MGHDK and SYGVNS. The CDR3 contains 12 residues. CDR3 DNA: TGTGCCAGCAGTAAGGGATACAATGAGCAGTTCTTC. This translates into CASSKGYNEQFF.

This clonotype appeared a few times. V and J are TRBV15 and TRBJ2-7; 8 bases are shared with TRBD1. The ends lost 6 bases at V and 3 bases at J; junction bases unmatched: 10. Germline-derived CDR1 and CDR2 are LNHNV and YYDKDF (reference sequence). This CDR3 is built from 15 residues. This CDR3 reads CATSSNRGTRYEQYF. The CDR3 DNA is TGTGCCACCAGTTCGAACAGGGGGACCCGCTACGAGCAGTACTTC.

This clonotype was counted a few times. The rearrangement uses TRBV20-1 and TRBJ2-1; D gene ambiguous. V lost 4 bases and J lost 6, with 7 bases in between. The CDR3 has 11 amino acids. Germline CDR1 and CDR2: DFQATT and SNEGSKA (reference sequence). CDR3 DNA: TGCAGTGCTAAGTCCCCCAATGAGCAGTTCTTC. Its protein product is CSAKSPNEQFF.

This chain connects TRBV2 to TRBJ1-4; D perhaps matches TRBD1 (5 bases). V dropped 6 bases and J dropped 3 bases, with 8 bases sitting between them. From germline, CDR1 is SNHLY and CDR2 FYNNEI. This CDR3 is built from 13 residues. DNA of the CDR3: TGTGCCAGCAGCCCAGGGCCTAATGAAAAACTGTTTTTT. This codes for CASSPGPNEKLFF.

The table lists this clonotype with many counts. This chain uses TRBV2 with TRBJ2-1; D unresolved. This CDR3 has 16 amino acids. V was shortened by 5 bases and J by 3 bases, with 17 bases between the two germline ends. Germline V lookup: CDR1 SNHLY, CDR2 FYNNEI. CDR3 region: CASSRPGIARYNEQFF. CDR3 coding DNA: TGTGCCAGCAGTCGCCCGGGTATCGCACGCTACAATGAGCAGTTCTTC. Based on the CDR3 plus reference TRBV2 and TRBJ2-1, the full variable domain is EPEVTQTPSHQVTQMGQEVILRCVPISNHLYFYWYRQILGQKVEFLVSFYNNEISEKSEIFDDQFSVERPDGSNFTLKIRSTKLEDSAMYFCASSRPGIARYNEQFFGPGTRLTVL.

This clonotype was counted only a few times. The chain has TRBV10-3 and TRBJ1-2; tentative D call: TRBD1 (5 bases). CDR1 and CDR2 (germline): ENHRY, SYGVKD. V lost 3 bases and J 3 bases, leaving 8 bases between the germline ends. The CDR3 has 13 residues. The chain's CDR3 is CAISERGDYGYTF. CDR3 nucleotide sequence: TGTGCCATCAGTGAAAGGGGTGACTATGGCTACACCTTC.

The chain carries TRBV19 and TRBJ1-1; 8 nucleotides align to TRBD1. The V and J ends lost 3 bases and 7 bases, in that order; junction bases with no gene match: 4. Germline CDR1 is LNHDA and CDR2 is SQIVND (reference sequence). The CDR3 contains 13 residues. The chain's CDR3 is CASSMAGGFEAFF. In nucleotides, the CDR3 is TGTGCCAGTAGTATGGCAGGGGGCTTTGAAGCTTTCTTT.

The gene calls are TRBV29-1 and TRBJ2-7; D unclear. Germline lookup yields CDR1 SQVTM and CDR2 ANQGSEA. V was shortened by 7 bases and J by 6 bases, with 16 bases between the two germline ends. The CDR3 spans 12 residues. CDR3 loop: CSARVPASEQYF. CDR3 in DNA: TGCAGCGCTCGGGTCCCCGCAAGCGAGCAGTACTTC.